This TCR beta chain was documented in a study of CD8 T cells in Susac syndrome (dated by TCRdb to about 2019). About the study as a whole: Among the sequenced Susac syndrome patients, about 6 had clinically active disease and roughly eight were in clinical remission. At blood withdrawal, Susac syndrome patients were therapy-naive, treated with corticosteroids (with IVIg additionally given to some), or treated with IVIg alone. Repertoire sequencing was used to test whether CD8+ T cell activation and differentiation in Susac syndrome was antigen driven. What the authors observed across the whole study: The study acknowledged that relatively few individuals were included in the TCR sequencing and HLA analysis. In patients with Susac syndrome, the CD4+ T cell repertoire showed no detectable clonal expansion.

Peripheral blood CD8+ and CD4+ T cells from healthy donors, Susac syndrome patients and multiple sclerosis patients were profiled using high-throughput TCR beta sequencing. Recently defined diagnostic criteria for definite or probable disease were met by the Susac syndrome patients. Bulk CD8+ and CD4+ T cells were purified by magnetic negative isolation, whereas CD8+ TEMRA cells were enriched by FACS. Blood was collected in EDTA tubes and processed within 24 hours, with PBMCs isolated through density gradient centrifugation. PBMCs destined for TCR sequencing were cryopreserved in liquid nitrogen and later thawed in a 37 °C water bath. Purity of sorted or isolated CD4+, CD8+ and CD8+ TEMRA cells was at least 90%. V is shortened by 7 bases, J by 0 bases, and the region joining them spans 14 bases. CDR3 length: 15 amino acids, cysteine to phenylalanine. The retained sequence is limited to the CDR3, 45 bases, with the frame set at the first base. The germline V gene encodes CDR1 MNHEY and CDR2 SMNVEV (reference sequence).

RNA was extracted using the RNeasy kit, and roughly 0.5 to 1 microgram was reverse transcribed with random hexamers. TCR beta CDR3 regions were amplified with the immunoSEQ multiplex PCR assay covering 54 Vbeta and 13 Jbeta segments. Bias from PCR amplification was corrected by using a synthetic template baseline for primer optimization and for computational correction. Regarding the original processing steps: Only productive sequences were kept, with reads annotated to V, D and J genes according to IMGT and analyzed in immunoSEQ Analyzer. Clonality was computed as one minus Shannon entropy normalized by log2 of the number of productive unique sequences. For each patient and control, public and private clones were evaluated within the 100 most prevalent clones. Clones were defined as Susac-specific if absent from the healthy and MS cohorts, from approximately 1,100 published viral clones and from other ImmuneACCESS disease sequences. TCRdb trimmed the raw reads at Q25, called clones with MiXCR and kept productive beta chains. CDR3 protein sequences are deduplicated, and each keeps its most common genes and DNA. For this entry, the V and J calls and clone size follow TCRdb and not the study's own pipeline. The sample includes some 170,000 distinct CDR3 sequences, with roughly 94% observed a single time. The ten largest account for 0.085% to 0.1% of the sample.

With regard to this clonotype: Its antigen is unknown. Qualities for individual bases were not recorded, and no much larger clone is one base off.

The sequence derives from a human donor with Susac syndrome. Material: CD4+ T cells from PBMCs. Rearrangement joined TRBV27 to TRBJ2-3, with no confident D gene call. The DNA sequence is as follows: TGTGCCAGCACGGAATATGGTGCTAGCACAGATACGCAGTATTTT. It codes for CASTEYGASTDTQYF.